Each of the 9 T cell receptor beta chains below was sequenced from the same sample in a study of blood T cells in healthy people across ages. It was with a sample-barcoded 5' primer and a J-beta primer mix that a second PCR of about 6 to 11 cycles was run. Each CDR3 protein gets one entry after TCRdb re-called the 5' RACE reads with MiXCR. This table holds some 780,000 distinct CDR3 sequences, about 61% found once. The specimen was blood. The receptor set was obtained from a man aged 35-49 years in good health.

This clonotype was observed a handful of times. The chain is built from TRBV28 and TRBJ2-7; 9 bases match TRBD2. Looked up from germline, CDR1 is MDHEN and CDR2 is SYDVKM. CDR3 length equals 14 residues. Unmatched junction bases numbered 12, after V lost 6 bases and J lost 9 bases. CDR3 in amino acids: CASSLLAGTQGQYF. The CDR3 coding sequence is TGTGCCAGCAGCCTACTAGCGGGTACCCAGGGGCAGTACTTC.

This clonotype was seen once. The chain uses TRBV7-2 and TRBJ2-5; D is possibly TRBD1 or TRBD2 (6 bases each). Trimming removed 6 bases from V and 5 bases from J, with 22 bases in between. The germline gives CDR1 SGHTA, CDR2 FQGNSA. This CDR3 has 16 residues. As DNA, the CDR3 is TGTGCCAGCAGTCCAGGGAGACGGGGGCGCCGGGAGACCCAGTACTTC. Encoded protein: CASSPGRRGRRETQYF.

CDR3 sequence (DNA): TGTGCCAGCAGCCAAGAGAGGCGTTACAATGAGCAGTTCTTC. Residues: CASSQERRYNEQFF. The chain is built from TRBV4-2 and TRBJ2-1; D is undetermined. Germline values: CDR1 LGHNA, CDR2 YNFKEQ. The CDR3 length is 14 residues. V was shortened by 0 bases and J by 4 bases, with 7 bases between the two germline ends.

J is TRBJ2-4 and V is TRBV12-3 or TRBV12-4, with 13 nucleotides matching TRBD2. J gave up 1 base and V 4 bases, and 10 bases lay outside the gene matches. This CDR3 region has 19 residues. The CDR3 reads CASSSLAGGRGIAKNIQYF. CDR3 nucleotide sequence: TGTGCCAGCAGTTCACTAGCGGGGGGGCGGGGGATTGCCAAAAACATTCAGTACTTC.

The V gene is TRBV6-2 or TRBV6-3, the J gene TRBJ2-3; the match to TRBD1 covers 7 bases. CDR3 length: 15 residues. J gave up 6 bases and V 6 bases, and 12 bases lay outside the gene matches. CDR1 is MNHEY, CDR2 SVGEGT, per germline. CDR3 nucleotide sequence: TGTGCCAGCAGCCCCGGACAGGTGCCCGGGGATACGCAGTATTTT. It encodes CASSPGQVPGDTQYF.

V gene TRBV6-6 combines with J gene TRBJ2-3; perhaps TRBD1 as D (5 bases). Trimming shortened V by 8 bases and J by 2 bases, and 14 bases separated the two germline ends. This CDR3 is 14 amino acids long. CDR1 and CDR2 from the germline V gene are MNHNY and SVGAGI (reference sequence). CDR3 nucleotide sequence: TGTGCCAGCCTAGGGGCGGCTTCCACAGATACGCAGTATTTT. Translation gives CASLGAASTDTQYF.

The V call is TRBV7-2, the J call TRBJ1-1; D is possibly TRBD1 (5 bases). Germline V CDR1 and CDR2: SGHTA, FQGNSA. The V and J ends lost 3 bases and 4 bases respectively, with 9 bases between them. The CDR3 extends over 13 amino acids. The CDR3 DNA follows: TGTGCCAGCAGCTTCGAACAGGCCACTGAAGCTTTCTTT. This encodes CASSFEQATEAFF.

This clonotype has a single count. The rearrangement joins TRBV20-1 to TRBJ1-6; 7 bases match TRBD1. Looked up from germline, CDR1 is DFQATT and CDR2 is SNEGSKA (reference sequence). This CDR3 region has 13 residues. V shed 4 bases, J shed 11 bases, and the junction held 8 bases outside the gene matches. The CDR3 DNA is TGCAGTGCTACCAACAGGGGCGGTGCACCCCTCCACTTT. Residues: CSATNRGGAPLHF.

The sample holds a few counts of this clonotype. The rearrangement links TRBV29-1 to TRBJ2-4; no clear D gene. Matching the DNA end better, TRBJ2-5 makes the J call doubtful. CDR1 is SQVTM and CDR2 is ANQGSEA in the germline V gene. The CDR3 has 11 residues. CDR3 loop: CSVARPETQYF. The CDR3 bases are TGCAGCGTCGCTAGACCAGAGACCCAGTACTTC.